This entry lists 29 T cell receptor beta chains sequenced from one sample in a study of T cells in women clearing cervical HPV infection. TCRdb's table, derived via immunoSEQ multiplex PCR, lists solely in-frame clones and lacks some. The repertoire table contains 25,000 to 35,000 clones. Sequencing used blood buffy coat. The origin of the receptors is a woman aged 18-70 years with a cervical HPV16 infection that either progressed to CIN3+ or cleared (not recorded which).

With regard to this clone: The CDR3 is cut off 3 residues early in the read; its end comes from the germline J gene. The V and J genes are TRBV12-3 or TRBV12-4 and TRBJ2-6, with D uncertain. Deletions cut 9 bases from V and 2 bases from J, with 11 bases between. The CDR3 extends over 14 amino acids. The CDR3 is CASHTDAGANVLTF. CDR3 bases read: TGTGCCAGTCATACAGATGCTGGGGCCAACGTC.

Points on this clone: The CDR3 is cut off 3 residues early in the read; its end comes from the germline J gene. The chain has TRBV5-1 and TRBJ1-6, with 9 positions matching TRBD1. Germline trimming cut 0 bases from V and 10 bases from J; bases unmatched to any gene: 5. Germline-derived CDR1 and CDR2 are SGHRS and YFSETQ. This CDR3 is built from 15 residues. Incomplete CDR3 DNA: TGCGCCAGCAGCTTGGAAGGGACAGGGACCTCACCC. This sequence encodes CASSLEGTGTSP. The whole CDR3 protein is CASSLEGTGTSPLHF.

A remark on this clone: The CDR3 end lies 3 residues beyond the end of the read and is filled in from the germline J gene. The rearrangement joins TRBV19 to TRBJ2-2, with TRBD1 identical over 7 bases. The CDR3 totals 15 residues. CDR1 is LNHDA, CDR2 SQIVND, per germline (reference sequence). Trimming removed 4 bases from V and 8 bases from J; junction bases left unmatched: 10. The CDR3 sequence is CASSNRGLVEGELFF. The DNA read from the CDR3 is TGTGCCAGTAGTAACAGGGGTCTGGTCGAAGGGGAG.

Details on this clone: The read is 3 residues too short to cover the CDR3 end, so that end is filled in from the germline J gene. The V gene is TRBV20-1, the J gene TRBJ1-1; 9 bases are shared with TRBD1. The CDR3 spans 13 residues. V was clipped by 6 bases and J by 3 bases; unmatched bases: 5. Germline V gene lookup returns CDR1 DFQATT and CDR2 SNEGSKA (reference sequence). The CDR3 DNA, read in part, is TGCAGTGCGGGGACAGGGAGAGACACTGAA. Translated: CSAGTGRDTE. The complete CDR3 reads CSAGTGRDTEAFF.

With regard to this clone: The read is 3 residues too short to cover the CDR3 end, so that end is filled in from the germline J gene. The chain combines TRBV9 with TRBJ2-1; 13 nucleotides match TRBD2. The CDR3 runs 17 residues. V dropped 0 bases and J dropped 7; count of bases not matched to a gene: 7. Per the germline V gene, CDR1 is SGDLS and CDR2 is YYNGEE. CDR3 residues: CASSVGGRLAGGNEQFF. The DNA read from the CDR3 is TGTGCCAGCAGCGTAGGAGGTCGACTAGCGGGGGGAAATGAG.

Incomplete CDR3 DNA: TGTGCCAGCAGCCAAGGGTTTGGC. Protein product: CASSQGFG. The CDR3 in full is CASSQGFGAFF. The genes are TRBV14 and TRBJ1-1; D remains ambiguous. The CDR3 end lies 3 residues beyond the end of the read and is filled in from the germline J gene. Germline lookup yields CDR1 SGHDN and CDR2 FVKESK. The CDR3 runs to 11 residues.

As regards this clone: The read terminates 3 residues before the CDR3 end, so the remaining end is supplied by the germline J gene. The chain is built from TRBV2 and TRBJ2-1; D remains unclear. The CDR3 contains 12 residues. V lost 6 bases and J lost 8, with 11 bases in between. Looked up from germline, CDR1 is SNHLY and CDR2 is FYNNEI. The CDR3 is CASRLSGHEQFF. Partial CDR3 DNA: TGTGCCAGCAGGTTATCAGGTCATGAG.

A note on this clone: The CDR3 is cut off 3 residues early in the read; its end comes from the germline J gene. This chain joins TRBV2 and TRBJ2-5; D may be TRBD2 (5 bases). Germline V gene lookup returns CDR1 SNHLY and CDR2 FYNNEI. The CDR3 is 12 residues long. Trimming removed 7 bases at V and 2 bases at J, with 8 bases between. CDR3 in amino acids: CASIGEQETQYF. The DNA read from the CDR3 is TGTGCCAGCATCGGGGAGCAAGAGACC. The entire variable domain, with the rest obtained from reference TRBV2 and TRBJ2-5, is as follows: EPEVTQTPSHQVTQMGQEVILRCVPISNHLYFYWYRQILGQKVEFLVSFYNNEISEKSEIFDDQFSVERPDGSNFTLKIRSTKLEDSAMYFCASIGEQETQYFGPGTRLLVL.

The DNA read from the CDR3 is TGTGCCAGCAGCTTAAACAGGGGAACTGAA. Translation: CASSLNRGTE. The full CDR3 sequence reads CASSLNRGTEAFF. The genes are TRBV7-7 and TRBJ1-1; TRBD1 agrees at 7 bases. The read terminates 3 residues before the CDR3 end, so the remaining end is supplied by the germline J gene. Losses at the gene ends were 2 bases for V and 5 bases for J; bases not matched to a gene: 2. Germline CDR1 SSHAT, CDR2 FNYEAQ (reference sequence). The CDR3 runs to 13 residues.

Turning to this clone: The read finishes 3 residues shy of the CDR3 end, and the germline J gene is used to complete it. The rearrangement uses TRBV5-4 and TRBJ2-5, with 7 bases lining up with TRBD2. V was clipped by 5 bases and J by 3 bases; unmatched bases: 7. CDR1 and CDR2 from the germline V gene are SGHNT and YYREEE (reference sequence). This CDR3 spans 14 amino acids. CDR3 DNA (partial): TGTGCCAGCAGTTCAAAAGCGGGGAAAGAGACC. Protein sequence: CASSSKAGKET. The whole CDR3 protein is CASSSKAGKETQYF.

As concerns this clone: With the read ending 3 residues before the CDR3 end, the germline J gene is used to fill in that end. The rearrangement joins TRBV4-1 to TRBJ1-2, with TRBD1 as a possible D gene (5 bases). The CDR3 consists of 14 residues. Germline assignment: CDR1 MGHRA and CDR2 YSYEKL. The sequenced part of the CDR3 DNA is TGCGCCAGCTCAGCGTCGTGGGGGGAAAGAGGC. Protein product: CASSASWGERG. The entire CDR3 sequence reads CASSASWGERGYTF.

This CDR3 reads CASSPQTVPEKLFF. The covered CDR3 bases are TGTGCCAGCAGCCCTCAGACAGTCCCTGAAAAA. The chain uses TRBV5-6 and TRBJ1-4; tentatively, D is TRBD1 (5 bases). From the germline J gene comes the end of the CDR3, since the read stops 3 residues before it. Trimming took 4 bases from V and 7 from J, leaving 14 bases between them. CDR1 and CDR2 (germline): SGHDT, YYEEEE. This CDR3 spans 14 amino acids.

Remarks on this clone: From the germline J gene comes the end of the CDR3, since the read stops 3 residues before it. The V gene is TRBV5-5, the J gene TRBJ1-5, with D possibly matching TRBD1 (5 bases). The CDR3 extends over 14 amino acids. The V end was cut by 3 bases, the J end by 3 bases, with 10 bases between. CDR1 is SGHKS, CDR2 YYEKEE, per germline (reference sequence). This CDR3 is CASSWQGPNQPQHF. Partial CDR3 DNA: TGTGCCAGCAGCTGGCAGGGCCCCAATCAGCCC.

On this clone: The read is 3 residues too short to cover the CDR3 end, so that end is filled in from the germline J gene. The chain combines TRBV30 with TRBJ1-1; 8 bases fit TRBD1. Germline CDR1 GTSNPN, CDR2 SVGIG (reference sequence). CDR3 length: 14 amino acids. With 7 bases clipped from V and 2 bases from J, the junction kept 9 bases outside the gene matches. Here the CDR3 reads CASVSGQGNTEAFF. Incomplete CDR3 DNA: TGTGCCTCCGTATCAGGACAGGGAAACACTGAA.

For this clone: The sequenced fragment ends 3 residues before the CDR3 boundary, so the rest is inferred from the germline J gene. The chain couples TRBV30 to TRBJ1-2; D might be TRBD1 (6 bases). CDR1 is GTSNPN, CDR2 SVGIG, per germline (reference sequence). This CDR3 spans 11 amino acids. Here the CDR3 reads CAWSGRGYYTF. CDR3 bases read: TGTGCCTGGAGTGGCAGGGGATAC.

To note about this clone: The sequence runs out 3 residues before the end of the CDR3; the remainder is reconstructed from the germline J gene. The gene calls are TRBV5-4 and TRBJ2-5, with D perhaps matching TRBD1 (5 bases). Between the trimmed V and J ends, which lost 2 bases and 0 bases, there was a span of 8 bases. This CDR3 region has 14 residues. Germline V CDR1 and CDR2: SGHNT, YYREEE (reference sequence). This CDR3 is CASSFNRYQETQYF. The CDR3 bases that were read are TGTGCCAGCAGCTTCAACAGGTACCAAGAGACC.

With respect to this clone: With the read ending 3 residues before the CDR3 end, the germline J gene is used to fill in that end. The rearrangement uses TRBV28 and TRBJ1-1; perhaps TRBD1 as D (5 bases). This CDR3 spans 15 amino acids. Germline V lookup: CDR1 MDHEN, CDR2 SYDVKM. V shed 7 bases and J shed 5 bases, with 20 bases lying between them. CDR3 DNA (partial): TGTGCCAGCACTAATCCGGGACTCCTCGGTACTGAA. This encodes CASTNPGLLGTE. The whole CDR3 region reads CASTNPGLLGTEAFF. Filled out from reference TRBV28 and TRBJ1-1, the complete variable domain reads DVKVTQSSRYLVKRTGEKVFLECVQDMDHENMFWYRQDPGLGLRLIYFSYDVKMKEKGDIPEGYSVSREKKERFSLILESASTNQTSMYLCASTNPGLLGTEAFFGQGTRLTVV.

Concerning this clone itself: Sequencing ends 3 residues short of the CDR3 end; the germline J gene provides the rest. V and J are TRBV10-3 and TRBJ1-6; TRBD1 agrees at 8 bases. CDR1 is ENHRY and CDR2 is SYGVKD in the germline V gene. V shed 6 bases and J 7 bases; nucleotides not matched to a gene: 5. CDR3 length equals 14 residues. The DNA read from the CDR3 is TGTGCCATCAGCCCGGGACAGGACAATTCACCC. This codes for CAISPGQDNSP. The entire CDR3 protein reads CAISPGQDNSPLHF.

On this clone itself: The read falls 3 residues short of the CDR3 end, and the missing part is taken from the germline J gene. The V and J genes are TRBV20-1 and TRBJ1-1; 10 bases fit TRBD1. The CDR3 loop spans 15 amino acids. Germline V lookup: CDR1 DFQATT, CDR2 SNEGSKA (reference sequence). Trimming removed 3 bases from V and 3 bases from J; junction bases left unmatched: 7. CDR3 sequence: CSASSVGQGHTEAFF. Partial CDR3 DNA: TGCAGTGCTAGTTCTGTGGGACAGGGGCACACTGAA.

To note about this clone: The read halts 3 residues ahead of the CDR3 end, with the missing end drawn from the germline J gene. The chain employs TRBV5-1 and TRBJ1-1; TRBD1 aligns across 7 bases. The CDR3 consists of 17 residues. CDR1 and CDR2 from the germline V gene are SGHRS and YFSETQ. After removal of 2 bases from V and 0 bases from J, the junction contained 10 bases not matched to a gene. The CDR3 loop reads CASSFLPGQSMNTEAFF. CDR3 bases read: TGCGCCAGCAGCTTCCTCCCGGGACAGTCCATGAACACTGAA.

Of note for this clone: Read data end 3 residues before the CDR3 end; the end is taken from the germline J gene. The chain has TRBV5-1 and TRBJ2-3; 9 nucleotides align to TRBD1. V lost 4 bases to trimming and J lost 0 bases; unmatched junction nucleotides: 6. The length of the CDR3 is 16 residues. Germline V gene data show CDR1 as SGHRS and CDR2 as YFSETQ. The chain's CDR3 is CASSTGTGRSTDTQYF. Incomplete CDR3 DNA: TGCGCCAGCAGCACCGGGACAGGGCGTAGCACAGATACG.

Concerning this clone itself: From the germline J gene comes the end of the CDR3, since the read stops 3 residues before it. This chain uses TRBV6-2 or TRBV6-3 with TRBJ1-2; 7 nucleotides match TRBD1. V lost 8 bases and J lost 3; bases outside the gene matches: 12. The CDR3 runs 15 residues. Looked up from germline, CDR1 is MNHEY and CDR2 is SVGEGT. CDR3 residues: CASGSTGRRDYGYTF. CDR3 bases read: TGTGCCAGCGGGTCGACAGGGCGTAGGGACTATGGC.

The covered CDR3 bases are TGTGCCAGCAGCTTTAAAGGACAGACACGCTACGAG. Protein product: CASSFKGQTRYE. The full CDR3 protein is CASSFKGQTRYEQYF. The rearrangement links TRBV11-1 to TRBJ2-7; possible D gene TRBD1, 6 bases. The read ends 3 residues shy of where the CDR3 ends; the end is completed using the germline J gene. This CDR3 is 15 amino acids long. CDR1 SGHAT and CDR2 FQDESV come from the germline V gene (reference sequence). Trimming left V 3 bases short and J 3 bases short, with 15 bases between.

A word on this clone: Sequencing ends 3 residues short of the CDR3 end; the germline J gene provides the rest. The rearrangement uses TRBV30 and TRBJ2-3, with D possibly being TRBD1 (5 bases). The CDR3 is made up of 15 amino acids. With 5 bases removed from V and 1 base from J, the gap between germline ends came to 16 bases. Germline V gene lookup returns CDR1 GTSNPN and CDR2 SVGIG (reference sequence). CDR3 loop: CAWDSDSPRTDTQYF. CDR3 DNA (partial): TGTGCCTGGGATTCTGACAGTCCCCGCACAGATACG.

With regard to this clone: The DNA ends 3 residues before the CDR3 does, and the rest of the CDR3 is filled in from the germline J gene. This chain connects TRBV7-3 to TRBJ1-1; 7 bases are shared with TRBD1. CDR1 SGHTA and CDR2 FQGTGA come from the germline V gene. The CDR3 is 15 residues long. V dropped 5 bases and J dropped 5; count of bases not matched to a gene: 11. CDR3 bases read: TGTGCCAGCAGCGCCCTGGACAGGCCGAGAACTGAA. Encoded protein: CASSALDRPRTE. The entire CDR3 protein reads CASSALDRPRTEAFF. Combining the CDR3 with reference TRBV7-3 and TRBJ1-1 gives the whole variable domain GAGVSQTPSNKVTEKGKYVELRCDPISGHTALYWYRQSLGQGPEFLIYFQGTGAADDSGLPNDRFFAVRPEGSVSTLKIQRTERGDSAVYLCASSALDRPRTEAFFGQGTRLTVV.

Worth noting for this clone: Read coverage stops 3 residues before the CDR3 terminus; the germline J gene supplies the remainder. V is TRBV19 and J is TRBJ1-2, with D possibly TRBD1 on 6 matching bases. Germline V gene sequence: CDR1 LNHDA, CDR2 SQIVND (reference sequence). This CDR3 comprises 17 residues. Incomplete CDR3 DNA: TGTGCCAGTAGATCCCGGGACATCCGGTCGGCGTATGAGGGC. Protein sequence: CASRSRDIRSAYEG. The entire CDR3 is CASRSRDIRSAYEGYTF.

As for this clone: From the germline J gene comes the end of the CDR3, since the read stops 3 residues before it. The V gene is TRBV19, the J gene TRBJ1-2; D is unclear. Germline V gene lookup returns CDR1 LNHDA and CDR2 SQIVND (reference sequence). The CDR3 length is 14 residues. Trimming removed 2 bases from V and 3 bases from J, with 10 bases in between. CDR3 sequence: CASSIPGLYYGYTF. The CDR3 DNA, read in part, is TGTGCCAGTAGTATACCGGGGTTGTACTATGGC.

In regard to this clone: With the read ending 3 residues before the CDR3 end, the germline J gene is used to fill in that end. The chain has TRBV20-1 and TRBJ2-7, with a weak D call TRBD2 (6 bases). The CDR3 contains 13 residues. From germline, CDR1 is DFQATT and CDR2 SNEGSKA (reference sequence). The germline V and J ends were trimmed by 2 bases and 4 bases, with 12 bases remaining between them. The CDR3 DNA, read in part, is TGCAGTGCTAGATATGGCGGGGTATACGAG. Amino acid sequence: CSARYGGVYE. The whole CDR3 protein reads CSARYGGVYEQYF.

Note on this clone: The sequence runs out 3 residues before the end of the CDR3; the remainder is reconstructed from the germline J gene. V and J are TRBV10-3 and TRBJ2-1; 12 nucleotides agree with TRBD2. J lost 4 bases, V lost 4 bases, and 11 bases had no gene match. Per germline, CDR1 ENHRY and CDR2 SYGVKD. The CDR3 covers 18 residues. The CDR3 loop is CAISGGLAGSAHYNEQFF. The part of the CDR3 DNA that was read is TGTGCCATCAGTGGGGGACTAGCGGGTTCAGCCCATTACAATGAG.